Each of the 18 T cell receptor beta chains below was sequenced from the same sample in a study of T cells in Graves' hyperthyroidism and ophthalmopathy. Researchers amplified the TCR beta CDR3 regions from RNA transcripts. HTBI primers were employed in a first-round RT-PCR of the TCR CDR3. TCRdb used MiXCR to reprocess the multiplex PCR reads, holding one entry per CDR3 protein. The table includes around 350,000 distinct CDR3 sequences, 15% to 20% detected once. The sequencing sample was made of blood. All receptors derive from a young woman with Graves' hyperthyroidism.

This clonotype was seen repeatedly, ten times or more. CDR3 loop: CASSRILGAEAFF. CDR3 DNA: TGTGCCAGCAGCCGAATCCTGGGGGCTGAAGCTTTCTTT. The genes are TRBV7-6 and TRBJ1-1, with D maybe TRBD1 (5 bases). V dropped 5 bases and J dropped 6 bases, with 13 bases sitting between them. The CDR3 consists of 13 residues. Per the germline V gene, CDR1 is SGHVS and CDR2 is FNYEAQ.

This clonotype was recorded at least ten times. The rearrangement joins TRBV12-5 to TRBJ1-1; D possibly corresponds to TRBD1 (6 bases). Between the trimmed V and J ends, which lost 2 bases and 7 bases, there was a span of 17 bases. Per the germline V gene, CDR1 is LGHNT and CDR2 is FRNRAP. The CDR3 is made up of 15 amino acids. CDR3 bases: TGTGCTAGTGGTTTGTTTGGGGCAGGGGCCCTTGAAGCTTTCTTT. Amino acids: CASGLFGAGALEAFF.

This clonotype has only a few counts. The CDR3 protein is CASSLKGRSYEQYF. DNA of the CDR3: TGTGCCAGCAGTCTCAAAGGACGGAGCTACGAGCAGTACTTC. J is TRBJ2-7 and V is TRBV27; D is unclear. The CDR3 contains 14 residues. In germline, CDR1 is MNHEY, CDR2 SMNVEV (reference sequence). The ends were cut back, 5 bases at V and 3 bases at J, with 14 bases in the middle.

This rearrangement joins TRBV19 to TRBJ1-5; D possibly corresponds to TRBD1 (5 bases). This CDR3 region has 16 residues. Trimming stripped 6 bases from V and 4 bases from J, with 19 bases between. Germline CDR1 is LNHDA and CDR2 is SQIVND (reference sequence). This CDR3 reads CASSTSKWDLNQPQHF. CDR3 bases: TGTGCCAGTAGCACCTCTAAATGGGACCTTAATCAGCCCCAGCATTTT.

There are many counts of this clonotype. The V call is TRBV30, the J call TRBJ1-1; D unclear. The V gene lost 3 bases and the J gene lost 3 bases, with 11 bases spanning the gap. Germline loops: CDR1 GTSNPN, CDR2 SVGIG (reference sequence). CDR3 size: 13 residues. The CDR3 protein is CAWSPKGYTEAFF. The CDR3 nucleotides read TGTGCCTGGAGCCCCAAGGGCTACACTGAAGCTTTCTTT.

This clonotype was picked up a small number of times. This rearrangement joins TRBV13 to TRBJ1-3, with unresolved D. The CDR3 length is 14 residues. Trimming cost V 0 bases and J 4 bases, with 7 bases left between them. Germline V gives CDR1 PRHDT, CDR2 FYEKMQ (reference sequence). For the CDR3, the DNA is TGTGCCAGCAGCTTAGGGAGCGGGGGAAACACCATATATTTT. This sequence encodes CASSLGSGGNTIYF.

This clonotype was recorded only once. The chain has TRBV7-8 and TRBJ1-2; possibly TRBD1 for D (5 bases). The V gene lost 3 bases and the J gene lost 0 bases, with 14 bases spanning the gap. The CDR3 extends over 16 amino acids. CDR1 is SGHVS and CDR2 is FQNEAQ in the germline V gene. In nucleotides, the CDR3 is TGTGCCAGCAGCTTCCCGTTTGGGGGGGCTAACTATGGCTACACCTTC. Translated, it gives CASSFPFGGANYGYTF.

This clonotype turned up a few times. Possible read error: a much larger clone is one base away. The rearrangement joins TRBV27 to TRBJ1-2; possible D gene TRBD1, 6 bases. Per germline, CDR1 MNHEY and CDR2 SMNVEV (reference sequence). CDR3 size: 14 residues. The CDR3 nucleotides read TGTGCCAGCACCCCGGCGGGGGGCCGTGGCGGCTTCACCTTC. Translating it yields CASTPAGGRGGFTF.

The chain is built from TRBV12-3 or TRBV12-4 and TRBJ1-5; no clear D. V lost 3 bases and J lost 0, with 12 bases in between. The CDR3 loop spans 16 amino acids. The CDR3 region has the DNA TGTGCCAGCAGTTTTTGGACGAGCTATAGCAATCAGCCCCAGCATTTT. It encodes CASSFWTSYSNQPQHF.

This clonotype was observed many times. J is TRBJ1-2 and V is TRBV4-1, with TRBD1 matching over 7 bases. The J segment lost 6 bases and the V segment lost 3 bases, leaving 7 bases of the junction unmatched. The CDR3 has 14 amino acids. Germline CDR1 MGHRA, CDR2 YSYEKL. In nucleotides, the CDR3 is TGCGCCAGCAGCCATGGAGCCGACAGGGATGGCTACACCTTC. Its protein is CASSHGADRDGYTF.

This clonotype has at least ten counts. The V and J genes are TRBV4-1 and TRBJ1-5; 11 nucleotides agree with TRBD1. With V trimmed by 4 bases and J by 4 bases, 9 bases remained unmatched. There are 17 residues in the CDR3. Germline V CDR1 and CDR2: MGHRA, YSYEKL. The CDR3 nucleotides are TGCGCCAGCAGCCCCCTGGGGACAGGGGGTCCTAATCAGCCCCAGCATTTT. Translating gives CASSPLGTGGPNQPQHF.

This clonotype was counted at least ten times. The J gene is TRBJ1-2, the V gene TRBV5-4, with 8 bases that match TRBD1. This CDR3 has 16 amino acids. V lost 5 bases to trimming and J lost 4 bases; unmatched junction nucleotides: 13. Germline V lookup: CDR1 SGHNT, CDR2 YYREEE (reference sequence). CDR3 sequence (DNA): TGTGCCAGCAGTTCAGGGCAGGGGGCGTTGGGCTATGGCTACACCTTC. It codes for CASSSGQGALGYGYTF. The whole variable domain, remainder taken from reference TRBV5-4 and TRBJ1-2, is ETGVTQSPTHLIKTRGQQVTLRCSSQSGHNTVSWYQQALGQGPQFIFQYYREEENGRGNFPPRFSGLQFPNYSSELNVNALELDDSALYLCASSSGQGALGYGYTFGSGTRLTVV.

This clonotype occurred many times. The genes are TRBV12-3 or TRBV12-4 and TRBJ1-6, with D uncertain. The CDR3 sequence is 16 residues long. V lost 6 bases and J 9 bases, leaving 21 bases between the germline ends. The DNA for the CDR3 is TGTGCCAGCAGAAACTTAGGCGGGCGGCTTGGTTCACCCCTCCACTTT. Translating it yields CASRNLGGRLGSPLHF.

This clonotype was recorded at least ten times. This chain joins TRBV20-1 and TRBJ2-5; 8 bases map to TRBD2. The CDR3 has 15 residues. CDR1 DFQATT and CDR2 SNEGSKA come from the germline V gene (reference sequence). V lost 5 bases, J lost 0 bases, and 8 bases stayed unmatched. The CDR3 DNA reads TGCAGTGCTTCGAAGGTAGCGGGGAACCAAGAGACCCAGTACTTC. Protein: CSASKVAGNQETQYF.

J is TRBJ1-5 and V is TRBV28, with TRBD1 matching over 7 bases. CDR1 MDHEN and CDR2 SYDVKM come from the germline V gene. V was pared by 5 bases and J by 8 bases, with 12 bases of the junction left unmatched. The CDR3 extends over 15 amino acids. The CDR3 protein is CASSPTTGISKPQHF. The CDR3 region has the DNA TGTGCCAGCAGTCCGACGACAGGGATAAGTAAGCCCCAGCATTTT. The full variable domain, rest sourced from reference TRBV28 and TRBJ1-5, is DVKVTQSSRYLVKRTGEKVFLECVQDMDHENMFWYRQDPGLGLRLIYFSYDVKMKEKGDIPEGYSVSREKKERFSLILESASTNQTSMYLCASSPTTGISKPQHFGDGTRLSIL.

This clonotype has at least ten counts. The rearrangement links TRBV12-3 or TRBV12-4 to TRBJ1-5; no clear D gene. Trimming took off 0 bases at V and 7 bases at J, with 13 bases between the two ends. This CDR3 comprises 15 residues. The CDR3 bases are TGTGCCAGCAGTTTAGCGCAGAGGGTTGGACAGCCCCAGCATTTT. Protein: CASSLAQRVGQPQHF.

This clonotype appeared many times. The chain's CDR3 is CATSRAPSSYEQYF. In DNA form, the CDR3 reads TGTGCCACCAGCAGAGCGCCCAGCTCCTACGAGCAGTACTTC. The V call is TRBV15, the J call TRBJ2-7; D gene uncertain. The V and J ends lost 1 base and 0 bases respectively, with 7 bases between them. Germline CDR1 reads LNHNV; CDR2 reads YYDKDF (reference sequence). The CDR3 is 14 amino acids.

The chain carries TRBV6-2 or TRBV6-3 and TRBJ2-7; TRBD2 aligns across 9 bases. Germline lookup yields CDR1 MNHEY and CDR2 SVGEGT. With V trimmed by 3 bases and J by 2 bases, 14 bases remained unmatched. This CDR3 region has 18 residues. This CDR3 is CASSYAGGRPGVTYEQYF. Written as DNA, the CDR3 is TGTGCCAGCAGTTATGCGGGGGGGCGCCCCGGGGTGACCTACGAGCAGTACTTC.